The 15 T cell receptor beta chains given below trace back to one sample, sequenced in a study of T-cell reconstitution after alpha-beta-depleted transplantation in children. A library of TCRbeta sequences, prepared with unique molecular identifiers, was generated. One entry per CDR3 protein results from TCRdb running MiXCR on the PCR reads. The sample lists over 150,000 distinct CDR3 sequences; approximately 6.9% were seen once. Here the sequenced sample was PBMCs, taken before TCRalphabeta/CD19-depleted stem cell transplant. The receptors shown here come from a boy younger than 10 with acute lymphoblastic leukemia, due to receive a stem cell transplant.

This clonotype turned up a few times. This chain joins TRBV11-1 and TRBJ2-7; tentatively, D is TRBD2 (6 bases). CDR1 is SGHAT and CDR2 is FQDESV in the germline V gene (reference sequence). The CDR3 length is 15 residues. The V end was cut by 5 bases, the J end by 6 bases, with 20 bases between. The CDR3 bases are TGTGCCAGCAGCCAAGGACGGGGGTGGAACTCCGAGCAGTACTTC. Protein product: CASSQGRGWNSEQYF.

This clonotype was picked up many times. The chain uses TRBV9 and TRBJ2-1, with 7 positions matching TRBD1. The CDR3 is 16 amino acids. CDR1 is SGDLS, CDR2 YYNGEE, per germline. V shed 3 bases, J shed 5 bases, and the junction held 11 bases outside the gene matches. CDR3 in DNA: TGTGCCAGCAGCGAAACCAGCAGGGGGTCCAACAATGAGCAGTTCTTC. Translation gives CASSETSRGSNNEQFF.

The table lists this clonotype with many counts. The chain joins TRBV5-1 to TRBJ1-2; possible D gene TRBD1, 5 bases. The germline V gene encodes CDR1 SGHRS and CDR2 YFSETQ. The CDR3 spans 12 residues. The germline V and J ends were trimmed by 4 bases and 4 bases, with 8 bases remaining between them. CDR3 region: CASSPDSYGYTF. The CDR3 region has the DNA TGCGCCAGCAGCCCTGACAGCTATGGCTACACCTTC.

This clonotype has only a few counts. The chain combines TRBV24-1 with TRBJ2-5, with D unclear. Germline lookup yields CDR1 KGHDR and CDR2 SFDVKD. The V gene lost 4 bases and the J gene lost 4 bases, with 15 bases spanning the gap. CDR3 size: 15 residues. Written as DNA, the CDR3 is TGTGCCACCAGTGACCGAAGGACCCCACCAGAGACCCAGTACTTC. Translation gives CATSDRRTPPETQYF.

In its sample, this clonotype was seen a few times. V usage is TRBV11-1 and J usage is TRBJ1-2, with D perhaps matching TRBD1 (6 bases). The CDR3 loop spans 14 amino acids. Trimming stripped 5 bases from V and 5 bases from J, with 15 bases between. The V gene's germline CDR1 is SGHAT and CDR2 FQDESV (reference sequence). CDR3: CASSDRTERYGYTF. DNA of the CDR3: TGTGCCAGCAGCGACCGGACAGAGAGATATGGCTACACCTTC.

CDR3: CASSTVYNEQFF. Written as DNA, the CDR3 is TGCGCCAGCAGCACCGTCTACAATGAGCAGTTCTTC. The V call is TRBV5-1, the J call TRBJ2-1; D unresolved. V was pared by 4 bases and J by 3 bases, with 5 bases between. The germline V gene has CDR1 SGHRS and CDR2 YFSETQ. CDR3 length equals 12 residues.

In this sample, this clonotype turned up a few times. V and J are TRBV11-2 and TRBJ2-5; 9 bases line up with TRBD2. V shed 5 bases and J 1 base; nucleotides not matched to a gene: 5. CDR3 length equals 15 residues. The germline CDR1 and CDR2 sequences are SGHAT and FQNNGV. As DNA, the CDR3 is TGTGCCAGCAGCGAAACAGCGGGGGGCCAAGAGACCCAGTACTTC. This sequence encodes CASSETAGGQETQYF.

In this sample, this clonotype turned up many times. V and J are TRBV2 and TRBJ2-1; 9 positions agree with TRBD2. J lost 8 bases, V lost 2 bases, and 7 bases had no gene match. Per the germline V gene, CDR1 is SNHLY and CDR2 is FYNNEI. The CDR3 has 15 amino acids. Here the CDR3 DNA reads TGTGCCAGCAGTGAATATGCGGGAGGGGTAGATGAGCAGTTCTTC. It translates to CASSEYAGGVDEQFF.

The J gene is TRBJ2-3, the V gene TRBV28; D call uncertain. There are 15 residues in the CDR3. V was clipped by 5 bases and J by 0 bases, with 12 bases between them. Germline V gene lookup returns CDR1 MDHEN and CDR2 SYDVKM. The CDR3 DNA reads as TGTGCCAGCAGTCCGGCGAACCCCAGCACAGATACGCAGTATTTT. Its protein product is CASSPANPSTDTQYF. Full variable domain (missing parts from reference TRBV28 and TRBJ2-3): DVKVTQSSRYLVKRTGEKVFLECVQDMDHENMFWYRQDPGLGLRLIYFSYDVKMKEKGDIPEGYSVSREKKERFSLILESASTNQTSMYLCASSPANPSTDTQYFGPGTRLTVL.

This clonotype was observed a few times. This chain links TRBV20-1 with TRBJ2-7; tentatively, D is TRBD2 (5 bases). The V end was cut by 2 bases, the J end by 3 bases, with 8 bases between. Germline V gene lookup returns CDR1 DFQATT and CDR2 SNEGSKA (reference sequence). CDR3 length equals 12 residues. The CDR3 sequence is CSARYGIYEQYF. DNA of the CDR3: TGCAGTGCTAGATACGGGATCTACGAGCAGTACTTC.

This clonotype has a count of ten or more. This chain's CDR3 is CASSYRRGREQYF. In nucleotides, the CDR3 is TGTGCCAGCAGTTACCGTCGCGGCCGCGAGCAGTACTTC. V gene TRBV6-2 or TRBV6-3 combines with J gene TRBJ2-7; no reliable D call. The length of the CDR3 is 13 residues. V was clipped by 2 bases and J by 6 bases, with 11 bases between them. The germline V gene has CDR1 MNHEY and CDR2 SVGEGT.

This clonotype was seen repeatedly, ten times or more. A much larger clonotype is one base distant, so this may be a read error. V gene TRBV28 combines with J gene TRBJ1-4; no definite D call. The length of the CDR3 is 12 residues. V gave up 3 bases and J gave up 2 bases, with 1 base separating them. The germline gives CDR1 MDHEN, CDR2 SYDVKM. In nucleotides, the CDR3 is TGTGCCAGCAGTTTCACTAATGAAAAACTGTTTTTT. The encoded protein is CASSFTNEKLFF.

This clonotype was picked up many times. The chain links TRBV14 to TRBJ2-3; possibly TRBD2 for D (6 bases). Germline loops: CDR1 SGHDN, CDR2 FVKESK. V lost 0 bases and J 6 bases, leaving 13 bases between the germline ends. This CDR3 is built from 15 residues. The CDR3 coding sequence is TGTGCCAGCAGCCAAGACGGGGGATTGATTGATACGCAGTATTTT. Its translation: CASSQDGGLIDTQYF.

This clonotype was found many times. The genes are TRBV20-1 and TRBJ2-1; D uncertain. Per germline, CDR1 DFQATT and CDR2 SNEGSKA (reference sequence). The V end was cut by 0 bases, the J end by 10 bases, with 7 bases between. This CDR3 is built from 11 residues. Here the CDR3 reads CSARDYAEQFF. The CDR3, as DNA: TGCAGTGCTAGAGACTACGCCGAGCAGTTCTTC.

V is TRBV25-1 and J is TRBJ1-1; D unclear. Trimming cost V 1 base and J 4 bases, with 10 bases left between them. This CDR3 spans 14 amino acids. CDR1 and CDR2 from the germline V gene are MGHDK and SYGVNS. This chain's CDR3 is CASSELGRVTEAFF. The CDR3, as DNA: TGTGCCAGCAGTGAATTGGGAAGGGTCACTGAAGCTTTCTTT. Full variable domain (remainder filled in from reference TRBV25-1 and TRBJ1-1): EADIYQTPRYLVIGTGKKITLECSQTMGHDKMYWYQQDPGMELHLIHYSYGVNSTEKGDLSSESTVSRIRTEHFPLTLESARPSHTSQYLCASSELGRVTEAFFGQGTRLTVV.